The T cell receptor beta chain under discussion was sequenced for a study of T cell repertoires in cytomegalovirus infection (dated by TCRdb to about 2019). Concerning the study at large: Recently identified HLA-C-restricted CMV epitopes, whose presentation resists viral immunomodulation, were targeted by peptide stimulations together with well-studied HLA-B-restricted epitopes. Because public TCR beta signatures pointed to carriage of CMV infection together with the matching HLA type, the HLA type of each donor mattered for the analysis.

Worth noting for this clonotype: Its antigen is unknown. Base-call qualities are not available, and no considerably larger clone is one nucleotide away.

Data came from an Illumina HiSeq 1500. TCRdb handled the public reads itself, with Q25 trimming in fastp and clone calling in MiXCR, and kept productive beta chains. All rows with the same CDR3 protein become a single entry with the most common DNA and genes. Counted in this sample were about 78,000 distinct CDR3 sequences; around 42% of them appeared once. The ten largest clones take up approximately 95% of the sample. From a lookup of the germline V gene, CDR1 and CDR2 are SGHAT and FQNNGV. V is reduced by 5 bases and J by 7 bases, leaving a spacing of 21 bases between them. The CDR3, from cysteine to phenylalanine, totals 17 residues. Of the read, only the CDR3 DNA is kept; its 51 bases are in frame from base 1. The paper as a whole reports these results and caveats: In both this cohort and an independent approximately 370-donor cohort, the cumulative frequency of public TCR beta family members distinguished carriers of CMV infection plus the relevant HLA type. The ex vivo response was dominated by HLA-C-restricted CMV-specific TCR beta clonotypes, and the single most frequent clonotype in two of eight donors was supplied by these HLA-C-restricted clonotypes.

The treatment or condition label for this specimen denotes: in vitro stimulation with specific CMV peptide epitopes to enrich CMV-specific T cells. The source material was CD8+ T cells from cultured PBMCs, sampled from culture after CMV antigen stimulation. This receptor was obtained from a human donor in good health (CMV status not recorded). Some clones in this sample may be carry-over from other donors' samples. Recombination joined TRBV11-2 with TRBJ1-6, with TRBD1 perhaps the D gene, on 5 matching bases. CDR3 protein: CASSLLPVQAWNSPLHF. In nucleotide form, the sequence is TGTGCCAGCAGCCTCCTACCGGTACAGGCTTGGAATTCACCCCTCCACTTT.